The source of this TCR beta chain is a study of blood T cells in healthy people across ages. Study conclusions and caveats: CMV status of donors was unknown, possibly confounding expanded clonotype changes.

A second PCR of roughly 7 to 11 cycles used a sample-barcoded 5' primer and a J-beta primer mix. TCRdb independently ran MiXCR on the 5' RACE reads; one entry per CDR3 protein. The sample holds around 800,000 distinct CDR3 sequences, around 24% seen once. As to this clonotype: No antigen is known for it.

These data are also associated with another study on T cells of mothers and their children. As that report states: Per mother, over 8 million TCR beta CDR3 reads were obtained; per child, approximately 3.3 million.

The TCR originated in a boy aged 5-17 years in good health. The sample comprised blood.

The chain's CDR3 is CASRELVETNEKLFF. The CDR3 DNA reads as TGTGCCAGCAGGGAGTTGGTGGAAACTAATGAAAAACTGTTTTTT. The chain carries TRBV2 and TRBJ1-4; no reliable D call. CDR1 is SNHLY, CDR2 FYNNEI, per germline. V dropped 6 bases and J dropped 1 base, with 12 bases sitting between them. The CDR3 is 15 amino acids.